The text below deals with one TCR beta chain. The antigen is undetermined. With a much larger clone just one base away, this may be a read error. These data are taken from a study of T cell repertoires in cytomegalovirus infection. General study results and limits: Identification of carriers of CMV plus the relevant HLA was achieved through cumulative public TCR beta family frequency. CMV-specific TCR beta clonotypes restricted by HLA-C were the ones dominating the ex vivo response.

The V gene's germline CDR1 is SGHTA and CDR2 FQGNSA. With 5 bases removed from V and 5 bases from J, the gap between germline ends came to 18 bases. The CDR3 length is 16 residues. TCRdb called the reads again in MiXCR, with one record for every CDR3 protein. Altogether 480,000 or so distinct CDR3 sequences are present, 10% to 12% being singletons, with the ten largest covering roughly 10%. The sequence came from a human donor in good health (CMV status not recorded). Some clones in this sample may be carry-over from other donors' samples. The V call is TRBV7-2, the J call TRBJ2-2, with a possible D match to TRBD2 (7 bases). Sequencing was done on a sample of PBMCs. CDR3 bases: TGTGCCAGCAGCCTTAGGGGGGGGCTGAGAACCGGGGAGCTGTTTTTT. Translated: CASSLRGGLRTGELFF.